The 28 T cell receptor beta chains in this list originate from one sample, sequenced in a study of blood T cell repertoires in COVID-19. Generated by immunoSEQ multiplex PCR, the TCRdb table keeps only in-frame clones and is missing some. The sample contains some 200,000 clones, 82% of which appear only once. The sample was PBMCs or T cells enriched from blood (not recorded which). The receptors shown here come from a man in his forties or fifties who had recovered from COVID-19.

This clone has at least ten counts. The J gene is TRBJ2-1, the V gene TRBV2, with 9 bases matching TRBD2. This CDR3 is 15 amino acids long. V lost 4 bases and J lost 3; bases outside the gene matches: 4. Germline lookup yields CDR1 SNHLY and CDR2 FYNNEI. The CDR3: CASSALAGLYNEQFF. CDR3 nucleotide sequence: TGTGCCAGCAGTGCCCTAGCGGGACTCTACAATGAGCAGTTCTTC.

The chain uses TRBV30 and TRBJ2-7, with D possibly being TRBD2 (7 bases). Germline V gene data show CDR1 as GTSNPN and CDR2 as SVGIG (reference sequence). The V gene lost 0 bases and the J gene lost 6 bases, with 18 bases spanning the gap. The CDR3 consists of 15 residues. Written as DNA, the CDR3 is TGTGCCTGGAGTGTGGGGGGCGGGAGTAGGAGCGAGCAGTACTTC. This translates into CAWSVGGGSRSEQYF.

There are a few counts of this clone. The chain couples TRBV7-2 to TRBJ2-3; D perhaps matches TRBD1 (6 bases). This CDR3 comprises 18 residues. V lost 5 bases and J 2 bases, leaving 23 bases between the germline ends. Germline CDR1 SGHTA, CDR2 FQGNSA. Here the CDR3 reads CASSSQLQGATYTDTQYF. The CDR3 DNA reads TGTGCCAGCAGCAGTCAGTTACAGGGCGCCACCTACACAGATACGCAGTATTTT.

This clone was seen a few times. The chain uses TRBV18 and TRBJ1-3, with D perhaps TRBD1 (6 bases). Germline V gene data show CDR1 as KGHSH and CDR2 as LQKENI. CDR3 length: 15 amino acids. V lost 3 bases to trimming and J lost 2 bases, with 11 bases between them. The CDR3 coding sequence is TGTGCCAGCTCACCCCAGGGGAATACTGGAAACACCATATATTTT. Translating it yields CASSPQGNTGNTIYF.

The chain joins TRBV18 to TRBJ1-4, with no clear D. CDR3 length equals 13 residues. The germline V gene has CDR1 KGHSH and CDR2 LQKENI. Trimming shortened V by 3 bases and J by 8 bases, and 10 bases separated the two germline ends. The CDR3: CASSPLGWEKLFF. The CDR3 nucleotides read TGTGCCAGCTCACCCCTAGGTTGGGAAAAACTGTTTTTT.

The V and J genes are TRBV6-5 and TRBJ2-1; weak D call: TRBD2 (6 bases). This CDR3 is 15 amino acids long. Germline V lookup: CDR1 MNHEY, CDR2 SVGAGI. Trimming stripped 0 bases from V and 7 bases from J, with 13 bases between. CDR3 sequence: CASSYSNAGWNEQFF. The CDR3 DNA follows: TGTGCCAGCAGTTACTCGAACGCGGGGTGGAATGAGCAGTTCTTC.

The chain combines TRBV7-2 with TRBJ1-1; D is possibly TRBD1 (5 bases). Looked up from germline, CDR1 is SGHTA and CDR2 is FQGNSA. Deletions cut 5 bases from V and 1 base from J, with 14 bases between. The CDR3 runs to 15 residues. The CDR3 region has the DNA TGTGCCAGCAGCCGTATACAGGCGGCGAACACTGAAGCTTTCTTT. Amino acids: CASSRIQAANTEAFF.

The chain links TRBV19 to TRBJ1-5; TRBD1 is a possible D gene (5 bases). The germline CDR1 and CDR2 sequences are LNHDA and SQIVND (reference sequence). V lost 5 bases to trimming and J lost 7 bases, with 6 bases between them. The CDR3 runs to 11 residues. The CDR3 DNA is TGTGCCAGTAGTCAGGGCCAGCCCCAGCATTTT. Protein product: CASSQGQPQHF.

This rearrangement joins TRBV9 to TRBJ2-2; perhaps TRBD2 as D (5 bases). The CDR3 length is 15 residues. Germline CDR1 and CDR2: SGDLS and YYNGEE. Trimming removed 0 bases at V and 5 bases at J, with 11 bases between. The CDR3 reads CASSVGPAETGELFF. In nucleotides, the CDR3 is TGTGCCAGCAGCGTAGGGCCAGCGGAAACCGGGGAGCTGTTTTTT.

The chain is built from TRBV14 and TRBJ1-1, with TRBD1 matching over 10 bases. The CDR3 is 14 residues long. Germline V lookup: CDR1 SGHDN, CDR2 FVKESK. The V gene end was trimmed by 6 bases and the J gene end by 7 bases; junction bases not matched to a gene: 8. CDR3 residues: CASRGTGDNLEAFF. CDR3 DNA: TGTGCCAGCAGGGGGACAGGGGACAACCTTGAAGCTTTCTTT.

J is TRBJ2-1 and V is TRBV21-1; the tabulated D call, TRBD1, remains unverified against the DNA. TRBV21-1 represents a pseudogene. This CDR3 has 15 residues. CDR3 sequence: CASSARDRGYNEQFF. In DNA, the CDR3 is TGTGCCAGCAGCGCCCGGGACAGGGGGTACAATGAGCAGTTCTTC.

The CDR3 protein is CATSAAGPGTDTQYF. The CDR3 DNA reads as TGTGCCACCAGTGCTGCAGGTCCTGGCACAGATACGCAGTATTTT. The chain employs TRBV24-1 and TRBJ2-3; no firm D call. CDR1 and CDR2 (germline): KGHDR, SFDVKD. CDR3 size: 15 residues. V was trimmed by 5 bases and J by 1 base, leaving 12 bases between them.

The gene calls are TRBV30 and TRBJ2-3; TRBD2 matches 12 bases. In germline, CDR1 is GTSNPN, CDR2 SVGIG (reference sequence). Trimming removed 3 bases from V and 6 bases from J; junction bases left unmatched: 4. CDR3 length: 14 residues. In nucleotides, the CDR3 is TGTGCCTGGAGGACCGGGACTAGCGGGGATACGCAGTATTTT. Translation: CAWRTGTSGDTQYF.

This clone was found a few times. The chain employs TRBV7-9 and TRBJ1-1; TRBD1 matches 8 bases. The CDR3 contains 14 residues. CDR1 and CDR2 (germline): SEHNR, FQNEAQ (reference sequence). V lost 2 bases to trimming and J lost 5 bases; unmatched junction nucleotides: 4. Written as DNA, the CDR3 is TGTGCCAGCAGCTTACAGGGGGCTGGAACTGAAGCTTTCTTT. Its translation: CASSLQGAGTEAFF. Filled out from reference TRBV7-9 and TRBJ1-1, the complete variable domain reads DTGVSQNPRHKITKRGQNVTFRCDPISEHNRLYWYRQTLGQGPEFLTYFQNEAQLEKSRLLSDRFSAERPKGSFSTLEIQRTEQGDSAMYLCASSLQGAGTEAFFGQGTRLTVV.

The V gene is TRBV29-1, the J gene TRBJ2-1; D perhaps matches TRBD1 (6 bases). The length of the CDR3 is 14 residues. The V gene lost 6 bases and the J gene lost 8 bases, with 20 bases spanning the gap. Germline lookup yields CDR1 SQVTM and CDR2 ANQGSEA. CDR3 amino acids: CSVATGPLSHEQFF. CDR3 DNA sequence: TGCAGCGTGGCGACAGGACCTCTCTCCCATGAGCAGTTCTTC.

V and J are TRBV5-1 and TRBJ1-6, with D unresolved. Trimming took 2 bases from V and 7 from J, leaving 4 bases between them. CDR1 SGHRS and CDR2 YFSETQ come from the germline V gene. CDR3 length equals 12 residues. The CDR3 loop is CASSFENSPLHF. The CDR3, as DNA: TGCGCCAGCAGCTTTGAGAATTCACCCCTCCACTTT.

The CDR3 coding sequence is TGCAGCGTTTTGGCAGGGGGACTTGAAGCTTTCTTT. It codes for CSVLAGGLEAFF. The gene calls are TRBV29-1 and TRBJ1-1; the match to TRBD1 covers 7 bases. The CDR3 sequence is 12 residues long. J lost 7 bases, V lost 5 bases, and 7 bases had no gene match. The V gene's germline CDR1 is SQVTM and CDR2 ANQGSEA.

The CDR3: CASSVVEGARTGELFF. The CDR3, as DNA: TGTGCCAGCAGCGTAGTAGAAGGGGCACGGACCGGGGAGCTGTTTTTT. This rearrangement joins TRBV9 to TRBJ2-2; a weak D match, TRBD1 (5 bases). Germline CDR1 and CDR2: SGDLS and YYNGEE. The CDR3 contains 16 residues. The ends were cut back, 0 bases at V and 5 bases at J, with 14 bases in the middle.

The chain has TRBV5-6 and TRBJ2-3, with 8 bases fitting TRBD2. The CDR3 consists of 15 residues. CDR1 and CDR2 (germline): SGHDT, YYEEEE. J gave up 4 bases and V 2 bases, and 6 bases lay outside the gene matches. The CDR3 sequence is CASSFQAGVADTQYF. The CDR3 coding sequence is TGTGCCAGCAGCTTTCAAGCGGGAGTGGCAGATACGCAGTATTTT.

The V call is TRBV3-1 (or the pseudogene TRBV3-2), the J call TRBJ2-1; D may be TRBD1 (7 bases). CDR1 is LGHDT, CDR2 YNNKEL, per germline (reference sequence). V gave up 2 bases and J gave up 0 bases, with 23 bases separating them. This CDR3 contains 20 residues. The CDR3 DNA follows: TGTGCCAGCAGCCAACGGGTAGGGCAGGGGGGCCAAAGCTCCTACAATGAGCAGTTCTTC. It is translated as CASSQRVGQGGQSSYNEQFF.

The V and J genes are TRBV4-3 and TRBJ2-5; 11 positions match TRBD2. V lost 0 bases, J lost 4 bases, and 10 bases stayed unmatched. The germline V gene encodes CDR1 LGHNA and CDR2 YSLEER. This CDR3 contains 18 residues. The CDR3, as DNA: TGCGCCAGCAGCCAAGAGCGGCTAGCGGGAGGCCTGAGAGAGACCCAGTACTTC. Amino acid sequence: CASSQERLAGGLRETQYF.

This clone was found once. The chain couples TRBV2 to TRBJ2-4; D unresolved. The germline gives CDR1 SNHLY, CDR2 FYNNEI. The CDR3 consists of 15 residues. Trimming stripped 6 bases from V and 1 base from J, with 13 bases between. In DNA, the CDR3 is TGTGCCAGCAGAGATAGAGGTTTGGCCAAAAACATTCAGTACTTC. This encodes CASRDRGLAKNIQYF. Combining the CDR3 with reference TRBV2 and TRBJ2-4 gives the whole variable domain EPEVTQTPSHQVTQMGQEVILRCVPISNHLYFYWYRQILGQKVEFLVSFYNNEISEKSEIFDDQFSVERPDGSNFTLKIRSTKLEDSAMYFCASRDRGLAKNIQYFGAGTRLSVL.

This clone was found a few times. The rearrangement uses TRBV21-1 and TRBJ1-1. TRBV21-1 constitutes a pseudogene. CDR3 length equals 15 residues. The CDR3 spells CASSDPGYSGTEAFF. The CDR3 DNA reads as TGTGCCAGCAGCGACCCGGGATACTCGGGCACTGAAGCTTTCTTT.

The J gene is TRBJ2-5, the V gene TRBV28, with D maybe TRBD1 (5 bases). V was pared by 1 base and J by 3 bases, with 15 bases between. This CDR3 spans 16 amino acids. Germline assignment: CDR1 MDHEN and CDR2 SYDVKM. CDR3 protein: CASSLSLGGAEETQYF. CDR3 DNA sequence: TGTGCCAGCAGTTTATCGCTGGGTGGGGCAGAAGAGACCCAGTACTTC.

The chain combines TRBV24-1 with TRBJ1-2; D gene uncertain. Deletions cut 4 bases from V and 3 bases from J, with 5 bases between. The CDR3 sequence is 12 residues long. Germline loops: CDR1 KGHDR, CDR2 SFDVKD. The CDR3 reads CATSDPYYGYTF. In nucleotides, the CDR3 is TGTGCCACCAGTGACCCATACTATGGCTACACCTTC.

The chain recombines TRBV11-2 with TRBJ1-3; the D gene is possibly TRBD1 (6 bases). Germline V lookup: CDR1 SGHAT, CDR2 FQNNGV. The V end lost 5 bases, the J end lost 0 bases, and 8 bases lay between the germline ends. The length of the CDR3 is 14 residues. The CDR3 sequence is CASSQGISGNTIYF. Written as DNA, the CDR3 is TGTGCCAGCAGCCAGGGGATCTCTGGAAACACCATATATTTT.

The rearrangement uses TRBV19 and TRBJ2-3; 7 nucleotides align to TRBD2. This CDR3 contains 13 residues. Trimming removed 5 bases from V and 4 bases from J; junction bases left unmatched: 3. Looked up from germline, CDR1 is LNHDA and CDR2 is SQIVND (reference sequence). In nucleotides, the CDR3 is TGTGCCAGTAGTGTCGGACTAGCAGATACGCAGTATTTT. It yields the protein CASSVGLADTQYF.

Concerning this clone itself: Within the sample, other DNA sequences also encode this same CDR3. The chain recombines TRBV7-2 with TRBJ1-5; 8 bases match TRBD1. The CDR3 is made up of 13 amino acids. Germline CDR1 is SGHTA and CDR2 is FQGNSA. V trimming: 4 bases; J trimming: 5 bases; junction bases outside the gene matches: 1. CDR3 region: CASSSDRDQPQHF. In DNA form, the CDR3 reads TGTGCCAGCAGCTCGGACAGGGATCAGCCCCAGCATTTT.